This T cell receptor (beta chain) was identified in a study of blood T cell repertoires in COVID-19. Whole-study context: Italy, Spain and the United States were the sources of the convalescent and acute COVID-19 samples. PBMCs, B-cell-depleted T cells, or T cells provided the cDNA or gDNA that made up the material.

The CDR3 spans 17 residues. CDR1 is SGHTA and CDR2 is FQGNSA in the germline V gene. V was pared by 5 bases and J by 3 bases, with 23 bases between. As handled by the study authors: It was from reference gene primer amplification that nucleated cell counts were estimated. Sequenced by immunoSEQ multiplex PCR; TCRdb stores in-frame clones only, minus some. That table supplies the V and J calls and clone size; D and trimming were determined from the DNA. The sample records about 71,000 clones, 89% being singletons. The gene calls are TRBV7-2 and TRBJ2-7; TRBD2 is a possible D gene (6 bases). The TCR was taken from a man aged 50 or older with active COVID-19. Sample: peripheral blood. CDR3 sequence: CASSLYHGGPFNYEQYF. In nucleotides, the CDR3 is TGTGCCAGCAGCCTGTATCACGGGGGACCTTTCAACTACGAGCAGTACTTC. The whole variable domain, filled in from reference TRBV7-2 and TRBJ2-7, reads GAGVSQSPSNKVTEKGKDVELRCDPISGHTALYWYRQSLGQGLEFLIYFQGNSAPDKSGLPSDRFSAERTGGSVSTLTIQRTQQEDSAVYLCASSLYHGGPFNYEQYFGPGTRLTVT.